The entry that follows covers one T cell receptor (beta chain) sequence. Its target is unknown. V trimming: 5 bases; J trimming: 6 bases; junction bases outside the gene matches: 13. This CDR3 has 16 residues. Looked up from germline, CDR1 is LNHNV and CDR2 is YYDKDF (reference sequence). Naive CD8 cells were CD45RO-negative, positively selected for CCR7, excluding terminally differentiated effector memory CD45RA+ cells. This sample stems from a study of shared clonotypes between healthy human individuals. Study-wide findings and caveats: When compared with the clonotypes that were shared by all four sorted-subset donors, the non-shared clonotypes turned out to have lower generation probabilities. Clonotypes that were shared across several donors made up 4.5% to 5% of naive CD4 clonotypes.

Sequencing used immunoSEQ multiplex PCR; TCRdb keeps in-frame clones, though not all of them. The sample includes approximately 2,000,000 clones, 93% of them seen just once. V is TRBV15 and J is TRBJ2-3; 8 bases fit TRBD2. Sequenced input: naive CD8+ T cells from PBMCs. The origin of this receptor is a man younger than 35 in good health. Some clones in this sample may be carry-over from other donors' samples. The CDR3 sequence is CATSAIAGRIADTQYF. In DNA form, the CDR3 reads TGTGCCACCAGCGCGATAGCGGGAAGGATCGCGGATACGCAGTATTTT. The entire variable domain, with the rest obtained from reference TRBV15 and TRBJ2-3, is as follows: DAMVIQNPRYQVTQFGKPVTLSCSQTLNHNVMYWYQQKSSQAPKLLFHYYDKDFNNEADTPDNFQSRRPNTSFCFLDIRSPGLGDTAMYLCATSAIAGRIADTQYFGPGTRLTVL.